Sequencing of this TCR beta chain was carried out in a study of T cell changes during pregnancy in multiple sclerosis (dated by TCRdb to between 2017 and 2020). Notes on the research overall: The study looked at changes in the T cell repertoire across pregnancy in women with multiple sclerosis.

Comment on this clone: What antigen it recognizes has not been identified. No qualities accompany the bases; no much larger clone lies one base away.

The protocol used for the library was the immunoSEQ multiplex PCR assay. TCRdb obtained this table from immuneACCESS and retained in-frame rearrangements with V and J assigned. These tables miss some clones; where compared with another copy, unresolved V genes account for less than half of the shortfall, and the remainder is unexplained. Within this sample are about 36,000 clones, with around 90% of them counted one time only. The ten largest clonotypes hold approximately 0.45% of the sample. Trimming accounts for 5 bases at V and 4 bases at J, while the number of junction bases matched to no gene is 12. Spanning cysteine to phenylalanine, the CDR3 consists of 16 amino acids. Left in the record is the CDR3 DNA by itself, 48 bases read in frame from the first base. The germline V gene supplies CDR1 SGHTA and CDR2 FQGNSA.

This clonotype originated in a female donor with multiple sclerosis, enrolled in a pregnancy study. Sequenced material: CD4+ T cells from peripheral blood mononuclear cells, taken after pregnancy. The sequence is built from TRBV7-2 and TRBJ2-7; 9 of the junction bases match TRBD1. The CDR3 region reads CASSRPTTGGGYEQYF. In nucleotides, the sequence is TGTGCCAGCAGCCGCCCAACAACAGGGGGCGGTTACGAGCAGTACTTC.